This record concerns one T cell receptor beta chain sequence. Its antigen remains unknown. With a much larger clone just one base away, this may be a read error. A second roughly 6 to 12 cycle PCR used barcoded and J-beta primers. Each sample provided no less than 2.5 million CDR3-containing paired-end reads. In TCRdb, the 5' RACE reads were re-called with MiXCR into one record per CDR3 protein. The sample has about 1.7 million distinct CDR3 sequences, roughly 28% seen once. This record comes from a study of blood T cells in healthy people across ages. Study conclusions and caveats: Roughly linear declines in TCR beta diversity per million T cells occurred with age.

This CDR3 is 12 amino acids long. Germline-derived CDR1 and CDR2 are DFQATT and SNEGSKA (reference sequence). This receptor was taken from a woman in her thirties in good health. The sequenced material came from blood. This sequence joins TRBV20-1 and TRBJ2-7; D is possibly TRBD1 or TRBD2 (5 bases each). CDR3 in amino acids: CSANRDGYKQYF. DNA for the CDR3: TGCAGTGCAAACCGGGACGGCTACAAGCAGTACTTC.